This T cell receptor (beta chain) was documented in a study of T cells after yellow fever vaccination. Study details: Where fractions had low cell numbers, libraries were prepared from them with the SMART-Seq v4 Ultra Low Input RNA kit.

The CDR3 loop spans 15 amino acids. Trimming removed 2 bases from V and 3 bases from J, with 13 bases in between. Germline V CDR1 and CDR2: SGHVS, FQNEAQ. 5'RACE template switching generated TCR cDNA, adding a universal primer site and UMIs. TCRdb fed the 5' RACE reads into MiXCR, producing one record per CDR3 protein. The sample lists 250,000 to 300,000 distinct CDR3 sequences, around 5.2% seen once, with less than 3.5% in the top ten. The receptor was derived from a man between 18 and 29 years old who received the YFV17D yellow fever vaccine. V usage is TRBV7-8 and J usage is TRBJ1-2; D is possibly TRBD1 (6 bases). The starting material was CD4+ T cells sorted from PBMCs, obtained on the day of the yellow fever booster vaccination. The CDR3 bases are TGTGCCAGCAGCTTATGGGGGGCAGGCGACTATGGCTACACCTTC. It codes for CASSLWGAGDYGYTF. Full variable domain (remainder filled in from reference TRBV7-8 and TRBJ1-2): GAGVSQSPRYKVAKRGQDVALRCDPISGHVSLFWYQQALGQGPEFLTYFQNEAQLDKSGLPSDRFFAERPEGSVSTLKIQRTQQEDSAVYLCASSLWGAGDYGYTFGSGTRLTVV.